The present entry profiles one TCR beta chain with its context. Antigen unknown. The sample is drawn from a study of pediatric ulcerative colitis. The V gene end was trimmed by 2 bases and the J gene end by 0 bases; junction bases not matched to a gene: 5. Germline V lookup: CDR1 GTSNPN, CDR2 SVGIG (reference sequence). The CDR3 is 18 amino acids. Findings and limits, study-wide: Ulcerative colitis patients shared more blood-rectal clones than controls. Blood samples from a couple of patients yielded substantially fewer templates and were excluded from blood-rectal overlap analysis.

Using immunoSEQ multiplex PCR, the repertoire was profiled, and TCRdb retains in-frame clones only, with some absent. The data contain about 34,000 clones, 60% to 75% of them singletons. One to two pinch biopsies were taken from the rectum during colonoscopy. V is TRBV30 and J is TRBJ2-6, with 12 nucleotides matching TRBD1. The origin of this receptor is a boy younger than 18 with severe ulcerative colitis. The sequencing input was gut tissue. CDR3 sequence: CAWSRDRGPTSGANVLTF. The CDR3 DNA is TGTGCCTGGAGTAGGGACAGGGGGCCCACCTCTGGGGCCAACGTCCTGACTTTC.